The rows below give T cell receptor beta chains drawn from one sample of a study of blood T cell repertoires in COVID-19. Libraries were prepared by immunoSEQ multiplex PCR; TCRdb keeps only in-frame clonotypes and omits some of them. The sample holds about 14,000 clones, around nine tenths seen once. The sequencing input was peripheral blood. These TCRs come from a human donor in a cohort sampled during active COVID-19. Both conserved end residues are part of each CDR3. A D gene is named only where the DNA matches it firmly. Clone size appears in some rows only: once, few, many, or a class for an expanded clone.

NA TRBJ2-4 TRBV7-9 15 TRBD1 CASSPPGTGGNIQYF TGTGCCAGCAGCCCTCCCGGGACAGGGGGGAACATTCAGTACTTC
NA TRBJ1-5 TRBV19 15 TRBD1 CAARTGGASNQPQHF TGTGCCGCAAGAACAGGGGGCGCAAGCAATCAGCCCCAGCATTTT
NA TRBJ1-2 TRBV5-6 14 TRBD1 CASRPRTGPYGYTF TGTGCCAGCAGGCCAAGGACAGGACCCTATGGCTACACCTTC
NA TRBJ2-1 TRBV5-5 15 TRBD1 CASSMDRAGGNEQFF TGTGCCAGCAGCATGGACAGGGCAGGCGGCAATGAGCAGTTCTTC
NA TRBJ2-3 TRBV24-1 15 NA CATSEASQDTDTQYF TGTGCCACCAGTGAAGCTAGCCAAGACACAGATACGCAGTATTTT
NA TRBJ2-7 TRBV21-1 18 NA CASSKGKGGTSGSLEQYF TGTGCCAGCAGCAAAGGAAAAGGGGGGACTAGCGGGAGTCTTGAGCAGTACTTC
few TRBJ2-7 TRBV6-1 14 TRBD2 CASSELAGEVEQYF TGTGCCAGCAGTGAACTAGCGGGAGAGGTCGAGCAGTACTTC
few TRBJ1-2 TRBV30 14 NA CASSITRANYGYTF TGTGCCTCGAGCATAACGAGAGCTAACTATGGCTACACCTTC
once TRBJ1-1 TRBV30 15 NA CAWIPPGSGKREAFF TGTGCCTGGATCCCTCCGGGATCTGGGAAACGGGAAGCTTTCTTT
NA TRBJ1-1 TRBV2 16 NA CASGGTQTVSNTEAFF TGTGCCAGCGGTGGCACTCAGACAGTATCGAACACTGAAGCTTTCTTT
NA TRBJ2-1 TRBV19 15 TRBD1 CASSIETGLSNEQFF TGTGCCAGTAGTATAGAGACAGGGCTTAGCAATGAGCAGTTCTTC
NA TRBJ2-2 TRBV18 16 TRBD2 CASSLSGGFNTGELFF TGTGCCAGCTCCCTTAGCGGGGGCTTTAACACCGGGGAGCTGTTTTTT
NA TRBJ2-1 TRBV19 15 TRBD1 CASSSRGLRENEQFF TGTGCCAGTAGTTCGAGGGGGCTCAGGGAAAATGAGCAGTTCTTC
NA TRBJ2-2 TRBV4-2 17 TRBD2 CASSQELAGANTGELFF TGTGCCAGCAGCCAAGAACTAGCGGGGGCGAACACCGGGGAGCTGTTTTTT
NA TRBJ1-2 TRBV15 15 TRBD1 CATSLWTGANYGYTF TGTGCCACCAGCTTATGGACAGGGGCTAACTATGGCTACACCTTC
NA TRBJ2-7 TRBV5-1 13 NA CASSLGLFYEQYF TGCGCCAGCAGCTTGGGACTCTTCTACGAGCAGTACTTC
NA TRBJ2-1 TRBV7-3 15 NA CASSLGSDTYNEQFF TGTGCCAGCAGCTTAGGGTCAGACACCTACAATGAGCAGTTCTTC
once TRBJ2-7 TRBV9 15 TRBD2 CASSVDGGGRSEQYF TGTGCCAGCAGCGTAGATGGCGGCGGGAGAAGCGAGCAGTACTTC
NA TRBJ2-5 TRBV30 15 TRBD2 CAWGPGASGGETQYF TGTGCCTGGGGCCCCGGAGCTAGCGGGGGAGAGACCCAGTACTTC
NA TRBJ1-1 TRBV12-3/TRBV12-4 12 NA CASSLGATEAFF TGTGCCAGCAGTTTGGGGGCCACTGAAGCTTTCTTT
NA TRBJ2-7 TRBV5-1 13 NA CASSLRQAYEQYF TGCGCCAGCAGCCTCCGACAGGCCTACGAGCAGTACTTC
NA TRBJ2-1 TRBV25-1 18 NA CASSEYGGSLLSYNEQFF TGTGCCAGCAGTGAATATGGGGGCTCCTTGCTTTCCTACAATGAGCAGTTCTTC